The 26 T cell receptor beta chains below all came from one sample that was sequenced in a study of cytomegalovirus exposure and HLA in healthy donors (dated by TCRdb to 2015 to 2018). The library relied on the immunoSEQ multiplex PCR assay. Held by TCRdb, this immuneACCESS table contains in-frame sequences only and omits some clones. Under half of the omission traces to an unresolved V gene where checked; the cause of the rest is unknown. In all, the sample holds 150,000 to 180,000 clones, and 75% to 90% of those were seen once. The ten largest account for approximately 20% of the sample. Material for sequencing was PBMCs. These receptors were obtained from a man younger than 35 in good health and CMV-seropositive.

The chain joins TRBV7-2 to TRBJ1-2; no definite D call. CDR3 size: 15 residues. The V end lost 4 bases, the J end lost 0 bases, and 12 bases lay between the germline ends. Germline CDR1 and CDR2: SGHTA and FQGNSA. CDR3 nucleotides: TGTGCCAGCAGCTCTACGGCGCGGACTAACTATGGCTACACCTTC. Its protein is CASSSTARTNYGYTF.

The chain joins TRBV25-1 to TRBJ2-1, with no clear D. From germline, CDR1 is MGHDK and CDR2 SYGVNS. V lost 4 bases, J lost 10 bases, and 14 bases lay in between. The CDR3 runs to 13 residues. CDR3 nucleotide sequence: TGTGCCAGCAGTGCCCCCTCCCGTGGCGAGCAGTTCTTC. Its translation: CASSAPSRGEQFF.

CDR3 loop: CATSQDRATEAFF. The DNA for the CDR3 is TGTGCCACCAGCCAAGACAGGGCCACTGAAGCTTTCTTT. The chain combines TRBV15 with TRBJ1-1; the match to TRBD1 covers 7 bases. CDR3 length: 13 amino acids. Germline loops: CDR1 LNHNV, CDR2 YYDKDF (reference sequence). Trimming removed 5 bases from V and 4 bases from J; junction bases left unmatched: 4.

CDR3 residues: CASSPHSGSASEQFF. Written as DNA, the CDR3 is TGTGCCAGCAGTCCGCATAGCGGGAGTGCGAGTGAGCAGTTCTTC. The chain carries TRBV6-4 and TRBJ2-1, with 9 bases identical to TRBD2. With V trimmed by 5 bases and J by 9 bases, 11 bases remained unmatched. The CDR3 covers 15 residues. Germline V gives CDR1 MRHNA, CDR2 SNTAGT.

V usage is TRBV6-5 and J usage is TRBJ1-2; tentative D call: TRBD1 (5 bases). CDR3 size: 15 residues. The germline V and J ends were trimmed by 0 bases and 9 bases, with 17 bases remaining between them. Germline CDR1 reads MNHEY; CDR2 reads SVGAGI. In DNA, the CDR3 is TGTGCCAGCAGTTACTCGGGCAGGGTGACTGAGAGCTACACCTTC. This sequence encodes CASSYSGRVTESYTF.

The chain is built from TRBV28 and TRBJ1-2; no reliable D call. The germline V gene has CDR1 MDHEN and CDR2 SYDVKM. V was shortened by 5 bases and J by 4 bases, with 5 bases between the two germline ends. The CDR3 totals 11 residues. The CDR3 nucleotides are TGTGCCAGCAGTCACGGCTATGGCTACACCTTC. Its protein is CASSHGYGYTF.

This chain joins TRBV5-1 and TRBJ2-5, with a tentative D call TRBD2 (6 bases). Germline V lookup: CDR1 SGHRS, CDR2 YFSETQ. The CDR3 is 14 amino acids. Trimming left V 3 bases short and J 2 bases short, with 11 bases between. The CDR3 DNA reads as TGCGCCAGCAGCTCGGGGGTCCCGCAAGAGACCCAGTACTTC. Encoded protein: CASSSGVPQETQYF. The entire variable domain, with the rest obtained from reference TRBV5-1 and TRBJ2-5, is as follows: KAGVTQTPRYLIKTRGQQVTLSCSPISGHRSVSWYQQTPGQGLQFLFEYFSETQRNKGNFPGRFSGRQFSNSRSEMNVSTLELGDSALYLCASSSGVPQETQYFGPGTRLLVL.

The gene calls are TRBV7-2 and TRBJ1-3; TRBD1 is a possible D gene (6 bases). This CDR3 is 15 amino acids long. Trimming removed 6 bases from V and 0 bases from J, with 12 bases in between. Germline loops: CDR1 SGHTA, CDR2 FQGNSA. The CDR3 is CASRPTGNSGNTIYF. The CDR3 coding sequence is TGTGCCAGCAGACCCACAGGGAACTCTGGAAACACCATATATTTT.

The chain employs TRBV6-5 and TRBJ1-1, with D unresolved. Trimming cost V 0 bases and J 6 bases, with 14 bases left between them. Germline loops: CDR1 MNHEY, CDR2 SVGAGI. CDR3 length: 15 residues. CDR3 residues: CASSYSGGRGPEAFF. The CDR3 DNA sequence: TGTGCCAGCAGTTACTCTGGAGGGCGCGGGCCTGAAGCTTTCTTT.

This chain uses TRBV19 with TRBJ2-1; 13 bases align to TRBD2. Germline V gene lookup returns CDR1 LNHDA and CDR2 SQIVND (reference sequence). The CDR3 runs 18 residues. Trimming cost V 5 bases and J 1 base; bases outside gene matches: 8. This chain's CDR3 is CASSLTSGRADSYNEQFF. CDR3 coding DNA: TGTGCCAGTAGTCTAACTAGCGGGAGGGCCGATTCCTACAATGAGCAGTTCTTC.

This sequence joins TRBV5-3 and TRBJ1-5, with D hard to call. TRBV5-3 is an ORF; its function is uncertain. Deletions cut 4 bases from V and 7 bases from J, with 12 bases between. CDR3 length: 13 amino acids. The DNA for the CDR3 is TGTGCCAGAAGCCTTGGAGGGAACCAGCCCCAGCATTTT. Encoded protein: CARSLGGNQPQHF.

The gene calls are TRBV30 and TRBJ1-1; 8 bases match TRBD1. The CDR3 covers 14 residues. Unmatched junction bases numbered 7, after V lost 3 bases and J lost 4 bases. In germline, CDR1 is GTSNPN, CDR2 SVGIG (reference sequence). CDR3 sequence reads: CAWRAPGGLTEAFF. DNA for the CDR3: TGTGCCTGGAGGGCCCCAGGGGGCCTCACTGAAGCTTTCTTT.

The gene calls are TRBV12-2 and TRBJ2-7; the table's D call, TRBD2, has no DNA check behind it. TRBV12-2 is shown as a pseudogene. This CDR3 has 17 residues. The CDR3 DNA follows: TGTGCAAGTCGCTTGAATGCGGCGGGGGGAAGCTCCTACGAGCAGTACTTC. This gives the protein CASRLNAAGGSSYEQYF.

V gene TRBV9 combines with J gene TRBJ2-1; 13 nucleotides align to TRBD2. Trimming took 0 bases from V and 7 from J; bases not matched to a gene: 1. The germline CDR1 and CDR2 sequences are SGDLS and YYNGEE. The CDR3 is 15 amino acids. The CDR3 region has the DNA TGTGCCAGCAGCGTAGGGACTAGCGGGGGAAATGAGCAGTTCTTC. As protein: CASSVGTSGGNEQFF.

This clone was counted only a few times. The CDR3 nucleotides read TGTGCCAGCAGCTCCACAGGGGGTTTACAGCCCCAGCATTTT. This encodes CASSSTGGLQPQHF. This chain connects TRBV7-2 to TRBJ1-5; 8 nucleotides align to TRBD1. Germline assignment: CDR1 SGHTA and CDR2 FQGNSA. The CDR3 is 14 amino acids. V was pared by 4 bases and J by 7 bases, with 6 bases of the junction left unmatched.

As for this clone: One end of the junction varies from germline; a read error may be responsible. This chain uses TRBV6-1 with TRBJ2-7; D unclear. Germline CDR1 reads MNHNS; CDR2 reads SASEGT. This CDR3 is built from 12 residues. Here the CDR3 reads CASREVSYEQYF. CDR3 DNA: TGTGCCAGCAGGGAAGTGAGCTACGAGCAGTACTTC.

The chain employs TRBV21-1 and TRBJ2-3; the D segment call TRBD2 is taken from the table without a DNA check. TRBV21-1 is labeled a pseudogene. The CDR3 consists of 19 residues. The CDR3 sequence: CASSKGLAGEISSTDTQYF. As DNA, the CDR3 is TGTGCCAGCAGCAAAGGGCTAGCGGGAGAGATCTCTAGCACAGATACGCAGTATTTT.

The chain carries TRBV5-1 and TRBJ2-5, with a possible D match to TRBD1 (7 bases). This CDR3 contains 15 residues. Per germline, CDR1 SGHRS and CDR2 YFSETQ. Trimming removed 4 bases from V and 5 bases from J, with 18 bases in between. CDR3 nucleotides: TGCGCCAGCAGCAAGCTGGCAGGGGGGCAGGAGACCCAGTACTTC. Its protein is CASSKLAGGQETQYF.

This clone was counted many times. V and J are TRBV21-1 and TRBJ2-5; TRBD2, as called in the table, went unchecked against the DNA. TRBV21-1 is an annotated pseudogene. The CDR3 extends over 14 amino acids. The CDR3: CASNLPAALETQYF. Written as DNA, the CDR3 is TGTGCCAGCAACCTCCCCGCGGCCTTGGAGACCCAGTACTTC.

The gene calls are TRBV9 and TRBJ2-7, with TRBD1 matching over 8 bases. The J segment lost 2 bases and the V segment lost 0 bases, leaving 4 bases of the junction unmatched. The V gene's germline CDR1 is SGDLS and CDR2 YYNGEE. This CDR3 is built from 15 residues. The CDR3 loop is CASSVAGGQAYEQYF. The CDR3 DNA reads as TGTGCCAGCAGCGTAGCTGGGGGACAGGCCTACGAGCAGTACTTC.

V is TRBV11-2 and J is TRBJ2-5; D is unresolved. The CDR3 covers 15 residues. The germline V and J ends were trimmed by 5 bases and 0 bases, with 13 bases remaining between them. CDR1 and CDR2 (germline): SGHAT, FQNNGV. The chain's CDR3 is CASSPRRSDQETQYF. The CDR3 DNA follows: TGTGCCAGCAGCCCCCGCCGGAGCGACCAAGAGACCCAGTACTTC.

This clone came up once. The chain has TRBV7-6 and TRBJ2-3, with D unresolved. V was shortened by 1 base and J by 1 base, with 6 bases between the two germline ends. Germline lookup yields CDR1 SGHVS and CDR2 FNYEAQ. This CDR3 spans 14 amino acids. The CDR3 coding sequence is TGTGCCAGCAGCTTAGTAGAGGGCACAGATACGCAGTATTTT. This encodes CASSLVEGTDTQYF.

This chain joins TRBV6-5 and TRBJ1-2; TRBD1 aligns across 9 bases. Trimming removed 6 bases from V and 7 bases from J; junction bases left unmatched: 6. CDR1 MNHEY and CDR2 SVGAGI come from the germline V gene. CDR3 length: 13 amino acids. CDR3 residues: CASSRDRDSGYTF. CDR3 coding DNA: TGTGCCAGCAGCCGGGACAGGGATAGTGGCTACACCTTC.

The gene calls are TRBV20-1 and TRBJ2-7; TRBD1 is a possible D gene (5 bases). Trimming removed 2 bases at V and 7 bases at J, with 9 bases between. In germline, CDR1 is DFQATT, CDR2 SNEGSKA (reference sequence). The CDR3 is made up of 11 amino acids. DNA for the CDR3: TGCAGTGCTAGATGGACACCTGAGCAGTACTTC. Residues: CSARWTPEQYF.

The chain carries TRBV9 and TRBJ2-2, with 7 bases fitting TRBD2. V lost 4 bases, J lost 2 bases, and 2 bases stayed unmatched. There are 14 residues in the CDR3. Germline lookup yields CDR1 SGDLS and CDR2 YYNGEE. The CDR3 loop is CASSLAVNTGELFF. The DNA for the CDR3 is TGTGCCAGCAGCCTAGCGGTAAACACCGGGGAGCTGTTTTTT.

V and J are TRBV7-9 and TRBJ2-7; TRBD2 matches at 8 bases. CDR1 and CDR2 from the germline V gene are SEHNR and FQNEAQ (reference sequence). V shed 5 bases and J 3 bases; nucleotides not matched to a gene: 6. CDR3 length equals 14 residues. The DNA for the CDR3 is TGTGCCAGCAGCCGGAGCGGGAGAGGCTACGAGCAGTACTTC. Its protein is CASSRSGRGYEQYF. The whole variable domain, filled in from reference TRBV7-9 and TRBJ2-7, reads DTGVSQNPRHKITKRGQNVTFRCDPISEHNRLYWYRQTLGQGPEFLTYFQNEAQLEKSRLLSDRFSAERPKGSFSTLEIQRTEQGDSAMYLCASSRSGRGYEQYFGPGTRLTVT.